In its sample, the clone carrying this T cell receptor beta chain ranks as medium-sized. TCR beta libraries were made by quantitative 5'-RACE with molecular barcodes. MiXCR, applied by TCRdb to the 5' RACE reads, yields one record per CDR3 protein. The sample yields under 120,000 distinct CDR3 sequences, around 24% seen once. The CDR3 consists of 12 residues. Trimming took off 5 bases at V and 9 bases at J, with 11 bases between the two ends. Germline loops: CDR1 SGHAT, CDR2 FQNNGV. The data were taken from a study of CD8 T cells in ankylosing spondylitis. The chain carries TRBV11-2 and TRBJ2-1, with D perhaps given as TRBD1 or TRBD2 (5 bases each). Sequenced material: synovial fluid, either unsorted or a sorted T cell fraction (not recorded which). The sequence was collected from a male donor with ankylosing spondylitis. This CDR3 is CASSPQGTEQFF. In DNA form, the CDR3 reads TGTGCCAGCAGCCCTCAAGGGACTGAGCAGTTCTTC.